The clone carrying this T cell receptor beta chain was picked up one time. Cells defined as naive were viable CD3+CD4+ or CD3+CD8+ and CCR7+CD45RA+CD45RO-CD95-CD27+CD28+. This specimen comes from a study of T cells after posttransplantation cyclophosphamide. Sequenced by immunoSEQ multiplex PCR; TCRdb stores in-frame clones only, minus some. The sample records some 33,000 clones, 90% to 95% being singletons. Deletions cut 1 base from V and 2 bases from J, with 7 bases between. From germline, CDR1 is SGHDT and CDR2 YYEEEE. The CDR3 length is 13 residues. The TCR was taken from a man aged 30 to 45 in good health and a related stem cell transplant donor. Source material: naive CD4+ T cells sorted from blood. V is TRBV5-6 and J is TRBJ2-7; weak D call: TRBD1 (6 bases). CDR3 sequence (DNA): TGTGCCAGCAGCTTGACAGGGACCTACGAGCAGTACTTC. It yields the protein CASSLTGTYEQYF.